This TCR beta chain appears in the sequencing data of a study of post-analysis software for immune sequencing data. Study-wide findings and caveats: Included in a set of four or five TRBV segments more frequent in patients than controls were TRBV5-6, TRBV5-1 and TRBV20-1. F measure grouped same-batch samples tightly together. Patients with multiple sclerosis recorded significantly lower normalized Chao1 diversity than controls, the study found.

This clonotype was counted between two and nine times. Its matching antigen is unknown. The authors incorporated unique molecular identifiers into the TCR beta cDNA libraries. Via MiXCR, TCRdb re-called the PCR reads, giving one row per CDR3 protein. This table holds about 430,000 distinct CDR3 sequences, approximately 39% found once. The CDR3 has 15 amino acids. Trimming shortened V by 6 bases and J by 7 bases, and 16 bases separated the two germline ends. Germline CDR1 is MDHEN and CDR2 is SYDVKM. The origin of this receptor is a girl aged 2-10 years with multiple sclerosis. Sequencing was carried out using blood. The chain couples TRBV28 to TRBJ1-6, with D hard to call. The CDR3 DNA is TGTGCCAGCAGAACGGCGGGGAGCGGGAATTCACCCCTCCACTTT. Translating gives CASRTAGSGNSPLHF.